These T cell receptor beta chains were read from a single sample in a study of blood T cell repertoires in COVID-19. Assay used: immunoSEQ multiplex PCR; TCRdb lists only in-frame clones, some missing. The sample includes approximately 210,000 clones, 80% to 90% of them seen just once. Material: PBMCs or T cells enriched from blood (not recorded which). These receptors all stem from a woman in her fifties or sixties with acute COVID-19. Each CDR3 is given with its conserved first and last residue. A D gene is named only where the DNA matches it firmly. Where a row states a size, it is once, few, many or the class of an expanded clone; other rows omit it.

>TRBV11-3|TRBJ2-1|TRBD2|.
CASSSAGTSGAVQFF
TGTGCCAGCAGCTCGGCCGGGACTAGCGGGGCAGTTCAGTTCTTC
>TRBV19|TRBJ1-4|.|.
CASSRGDTGTNEKLFF
TGTGCCAGTAGTCGGGGGGACACCGGAACTAATGAAAAACTGTTTTTT
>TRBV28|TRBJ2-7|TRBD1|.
CASSLPGQSSYEQYF
TGTGCCAGCAGTTTACCGGGACAGAGCTCCTACGAGCAGTACTTC
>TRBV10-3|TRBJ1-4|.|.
CAISDGATNEKLFF
TGTGCCATCAGTGACGGGGCAACTAATGAAAAACTGTTTTTT
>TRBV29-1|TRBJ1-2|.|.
CSGLTGNYGYTF
TGCAGCGGCTTGACAGGCAACTATGGCTACACCTTC
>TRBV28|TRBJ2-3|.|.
CASAAQEGYADTQYF
TGTGCCAGCGCTGCCCAGGAGGGGTACGCAGATACGCAGTATTTT
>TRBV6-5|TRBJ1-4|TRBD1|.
CASSSGTDNEKLFF
TGTGCCAGCAGTTCCGGGACAGATAATGAAAAACTGTTTTTT
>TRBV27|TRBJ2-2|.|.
CARPPSPGHKCYSFNTGELFF
TGTGCCAGGCCCCCTTCACCGGGACACAAGTGTTATTCCTTCAACACCGGGGAGCTGTTTTTT
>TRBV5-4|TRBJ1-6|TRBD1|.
CASSLVGGGLSPLHF
TGTGCCAGCAGCTTGGTCGGAGGGGGCCTTTCACCCCTCCACTTT
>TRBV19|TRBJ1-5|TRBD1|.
CASSSQGTLSNQPQHF
TGTGCCAGTAGTTCACAGGGGACTCTTAGCAATCAGCCCCAGCATTTT
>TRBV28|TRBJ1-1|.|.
CASSLGGVPEAFF
TGTGCCAGCAGTTTAGGGGGGGTCCCTGAAGCTTTCTTT
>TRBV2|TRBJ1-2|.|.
CASSETAIYGYTF
TGTGCCAGCAGTGAAACAGCAATCTATGGCTACACCTTC
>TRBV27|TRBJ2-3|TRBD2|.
CASSYGASGYSTDTQYF
TGTGCCAGCAGTTATGGGGCTAGCGGATATAGCACAGATACGCAGTATTTT
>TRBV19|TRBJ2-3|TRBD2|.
CASSTAPLASDTQYF
TGTGCCAGTAGTACCGCTCCACTAGCGTCAGATACGCAGTATTTT
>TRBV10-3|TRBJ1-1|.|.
CAISDQGSNTEAFF
TGTGCCATCAGTGACCAGGGGTCGAACACTGAAGCTTTCTTT
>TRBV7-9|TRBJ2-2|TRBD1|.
CASSKGQGDGGELFF
TGTGCCAGCAGCAAGGGACAGGGGGATGGCGGGGAGCTGTTTTTT
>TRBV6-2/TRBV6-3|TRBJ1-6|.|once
CASSENGGAGSYNSPLHF
TGTGCCAGCAGCGAAAATGGAGGAGCGGGCTCCTATAATTCACCCCTCCACTTT
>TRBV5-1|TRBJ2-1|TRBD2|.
CASTLAGGPYLNEQFF
TGCGCCAGCACTCTAGCGGGAGGGCCCTATTTGAATGAGCAGTTCTTC
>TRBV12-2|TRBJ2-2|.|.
CASRPPSGNTGELFF
TGTGCAAGTCGCCCTCCTAGCGGGAACACCGGGGAGCTGTTTTTT
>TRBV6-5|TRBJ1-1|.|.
CASSYSWQGNTEAFF
TGTGCCAGCAGTTACTCGTGGCAGGGTAACACTGAAGCTTTCTTT
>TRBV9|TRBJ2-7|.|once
CASSVGPSSEQYF
TGTGCCAGCAGCGTAGGCCCTAGCTCCGAGCAGTACTTC
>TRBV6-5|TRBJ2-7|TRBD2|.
CASSYGTSGYDEQYF
TGTGCCAGCAGTTACGGGACTAGTGGATACGACGAGCAGTACTTC
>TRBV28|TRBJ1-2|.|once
CASSFSSNYGYTF
TGTGCCAGCAGTTTTTCAAGCAACTATGGCTACACCTTC
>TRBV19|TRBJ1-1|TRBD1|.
CATRTGELNTEAFF
TGTGCCACCCGGACAGGGGAATTGAACACTGAAGCTTTCTTT
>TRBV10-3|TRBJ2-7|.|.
CAISDGGLYEQYF
TGTGCCATCAGTGACGGCGGTCTATACGAGCAGTACTTC
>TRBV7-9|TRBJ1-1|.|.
CASSPVFDTEAFF
TGTGCCAGCAGCCCGGTTTTTGACACTGAAGCTTTCTTT
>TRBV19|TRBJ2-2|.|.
CASTKMAGNTGELFF
TGTGCCAGTACAAAAATGGCGGGAAACACCGGGGAGCTGTTTTTT
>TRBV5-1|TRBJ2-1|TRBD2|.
CASSLSGIEQFF
TGCGCCAGCAGCTTGAGCGGGATTGAGCAGTTCTTC
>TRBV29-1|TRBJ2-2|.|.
CSVTIPPGTGELFF
TGCAGCGTCACCATACCCCCGGGTACCGGGGAGCTGTTTTTT
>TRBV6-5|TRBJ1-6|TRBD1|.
CASSSGTTGATLHF
TGTGCCAGCAGTTCCGGAACGACAGGGGCCACCCTCCACTTT
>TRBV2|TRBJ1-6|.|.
CASSGDSPLHF
TGTGCCAGCAGTGGAGATTCACCCCTCCACTTT
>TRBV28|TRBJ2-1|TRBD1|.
CASSLGQGRSNEQFF
TGTGCCAGCAGTTTAGGACAGGGGAGGTCGAATGAGCAGTTCTTC
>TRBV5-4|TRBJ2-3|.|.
CASSLEGGSIVSQYF
TGTGCCAGCAGCTTGGAAGGAGGTAGTATAGTTTCGCAGTATTTT
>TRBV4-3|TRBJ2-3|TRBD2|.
CASSQLLAGGLDTQYF
TGCGCCAGCAGCCAATTACTAGCGGGAGGGTTAGATACGCAGTATTTT
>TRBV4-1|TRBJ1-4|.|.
CASSHFDTAATNEKLFF
TGCGCCAGCAGCCACTTCGACACGGCCGCAACTAATGAAAAACTGTTTTTT
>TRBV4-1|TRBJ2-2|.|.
CASGGTTANTGELFF
TGCGCCAGCGGCGGGACGACAGCGAACACCGGGGAGCTGTTTTTT
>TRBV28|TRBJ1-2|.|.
CASSPSRGSGYTF
TGTGCCAGCAGTCCCTCTAGGGGGTCTGGCTACACCTTC
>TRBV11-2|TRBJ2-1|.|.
CASSLPLKRTTLGNEQFF
TGTGCCAGCAGCTTACCGCTAAAACGGACTACCCTCGGCAATGAGCAGTTCTTC
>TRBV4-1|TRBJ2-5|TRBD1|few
CASSLAGQGAETQYF
TGCGCCAGCAGCCTAGCGGGACAGGGGGCGGAGACCCAGTACTTC
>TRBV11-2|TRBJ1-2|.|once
CASSLTGYGYTF
TGTGCCAGCAGCTTAACAGGGTATGGCTACACCTTC
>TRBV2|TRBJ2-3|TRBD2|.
CASSEAELAHTDTQYF
TGTGCCAGCAGTGAAGCAGAACTAGCGCACACAGATACGCAGTATTTT
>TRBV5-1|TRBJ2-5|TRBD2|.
CASSLSTSGQETQYF
TGCGCCAGCAGCTTATCTACTAGCGGGCAAGAGACCCAGTACTTC
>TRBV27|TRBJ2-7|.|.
CASRSSYEQYF
TGTGCCAGCAGGAGCTCCTACGAGCAGTACTTC
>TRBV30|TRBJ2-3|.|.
CAWSPRGTQYF
TGTGCCTGGAGTCCAAGGGGTACGCAGTATTTT
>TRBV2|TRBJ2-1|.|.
CAGGAEYSYNEQFF
TGTGCCGGAGGGGCCGAATACTCCTACAATGAGCAGTTCTTC
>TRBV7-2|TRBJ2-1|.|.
CASSLTPHSYNEQFF
TGTGCCAGCAGCTTGACACCACACTCCTACAATGAGCAGTTCTTC
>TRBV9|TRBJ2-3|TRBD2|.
CASSVGASGSTDTQYF
TGTGCCAGCAGCGTAGGGGCTAGCGGGAGCACAGATACGCAGTATTTT
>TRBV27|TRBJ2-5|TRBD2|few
CASTRLAGAGGETQYF
TGTGCCAGCACTAGACTAGCGGGAGCGGGCGGAGAGACCCAGTACTTC
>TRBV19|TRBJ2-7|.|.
CASSTGFGEQYF
TGTGCCAGTAGTACAGGGTTTGGCGAGCAGTACTTC
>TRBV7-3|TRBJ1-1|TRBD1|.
CASSFTGTANTEAFF
TGTGCCAGCAGCTTCACCGGGACAGCGAACACTGAAGCTTTCTTT
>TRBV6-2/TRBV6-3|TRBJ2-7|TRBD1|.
CASSLEPGTGVIEQYF
TGTGCCAGCAGTTTGGAACCCGGGACAGGGGTAATCGAGCAGTACTTC
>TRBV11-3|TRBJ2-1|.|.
CASSLRGSNVNNEQFF
TGTGCCAGCAGCTTAAGGGGCTCTAACGTCAACAATGAGCAGTTCTTC
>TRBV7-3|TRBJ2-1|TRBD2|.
CASSLIGPRRSGTYNEQFF
TGTGCCAGCAGCTTAATAGGCCCCCGGAGGAGCGGGACTTACAATGAGCAGTTCTTC
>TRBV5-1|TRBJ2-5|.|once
CASSSRHQETQYF
TGCGCCAGCAGCTCTAGACACCAAGAGACCCAGTACTTC
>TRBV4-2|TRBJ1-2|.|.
CASSQDAQGRHGYTF
TGTGCCAGCAGCCAAGATGCGCAGGGCAGGCATGGCTACACCTTC
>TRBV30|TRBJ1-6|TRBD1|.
CASGTAGWRPLHF
TGTGCCTCAGGGACAGCCGGATGGAGACCCCTCCACTTT
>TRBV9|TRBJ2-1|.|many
CASQSPPYNEQFF
TGTGCCAGCCAAAGCCCCCCCTACAATGAGCAGTTCTTC
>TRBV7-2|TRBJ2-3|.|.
CASSLEGRRDTQYF
TGTGCCAGCAGCTTAGAGGGGCGCAGGGATACGCAGTATTTT
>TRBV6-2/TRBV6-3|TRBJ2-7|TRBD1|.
CASSYSGQGGLYEQYF
TGTGCCAGCAGTTACTCAGGACAGGGCGGACTATACGAGCAGTACTTC
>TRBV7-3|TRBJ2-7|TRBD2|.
CASSPRAGIYEQYF
TGTGCCAGCAGCCCACGAGCGGGAATCTACGAGCAGTACTTC